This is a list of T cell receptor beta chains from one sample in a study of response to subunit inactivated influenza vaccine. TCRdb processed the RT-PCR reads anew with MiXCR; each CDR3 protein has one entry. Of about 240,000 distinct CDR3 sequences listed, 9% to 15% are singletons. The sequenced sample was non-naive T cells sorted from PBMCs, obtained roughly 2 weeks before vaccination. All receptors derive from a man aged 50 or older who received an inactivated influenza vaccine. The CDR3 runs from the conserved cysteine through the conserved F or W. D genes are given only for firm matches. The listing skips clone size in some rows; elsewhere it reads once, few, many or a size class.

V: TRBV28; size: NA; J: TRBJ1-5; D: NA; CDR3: CASSFWAGNQPQHF; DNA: TGTGCCAGCAGTTTTTGGGCCGGAAATCAGCCCCAGCATTTT
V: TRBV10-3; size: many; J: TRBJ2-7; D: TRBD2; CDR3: CAISESRGSGSYEQYF; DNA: TGTGCCATCAGTGAGTCGCGGGGTAGCGGGTCCTACGAGCAGTACTTC
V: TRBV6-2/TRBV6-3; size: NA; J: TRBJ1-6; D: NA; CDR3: CASRANGYNSPLHF; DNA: TGTGCCAGCAGGGCGAATGGCTATAATTCACCCCTCCACTTT
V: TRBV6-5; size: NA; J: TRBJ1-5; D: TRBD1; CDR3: CASSSTGFNQPQHF; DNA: TGTGCCAGCAGTTCGACAGGGTTCAATCAGCCCCAGCATTTT
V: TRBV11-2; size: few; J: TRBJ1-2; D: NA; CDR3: CASRPTGNYGYTF; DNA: TGTGCCAGCAGGCCCACAGGGAACTATGGCTACACCTTC
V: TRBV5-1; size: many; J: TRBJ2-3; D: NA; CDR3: CASSFPQVDTQYF; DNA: TGCGCCAGCAGCTTTCCCCAAGTCGATACGCAGTATTTT
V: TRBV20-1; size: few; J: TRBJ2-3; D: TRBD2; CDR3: CSARRTSGKTDTQYF; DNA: TGCAGTGCTAGAAGGACTAGCGGGAAGACAGATACGCAGTATTTT
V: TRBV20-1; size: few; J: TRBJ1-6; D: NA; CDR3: CSARPGQNYNSPLHF; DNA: TGCAGTGCTAGACCGGGACAAAACTATAATTCACCCCTCCACTTT
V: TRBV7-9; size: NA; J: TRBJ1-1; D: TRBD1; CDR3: CASSSVGQVTTEAFF; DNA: TGTGCCAGCAGCTCAGTGGGACAGGTGACAACTGAAGCTTTCTTT
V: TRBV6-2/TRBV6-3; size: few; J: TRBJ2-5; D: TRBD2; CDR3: CASSEREWAQYF; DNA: TGTGCCAGCAGTGAGCGGGAGTGGGCCCAGTACTTC
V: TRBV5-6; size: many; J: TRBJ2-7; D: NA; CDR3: CASSLVGTTSYEQYF; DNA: TGTGCCAGCAGCTTGGTGGGGACAACCTCCTACGAGCAGTACTTC
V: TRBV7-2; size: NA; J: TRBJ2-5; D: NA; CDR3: CASSLGYLGRETQYF; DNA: TGTGCCAGCAGCTTAGGTTACTTAGGGCGAGAGACCCAGTACTTC
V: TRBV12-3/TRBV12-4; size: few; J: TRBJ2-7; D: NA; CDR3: CASSLGGVSSYEQYF; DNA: TGTGCCAGCAGTTTAGGCGGCGTAAGCTCCTACGAGCAGTACTTC
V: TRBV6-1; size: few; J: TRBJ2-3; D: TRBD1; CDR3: CASRPTGDTDTQYF; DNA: TGTGCCAGCAGACCGACAGGGGACACAGATACGCAGTATTTT
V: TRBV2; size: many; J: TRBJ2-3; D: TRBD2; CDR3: CASTPFGGDYTDTQYF; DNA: TGTGCCAGCACTCCCTTCGGGGGGGATTACACAGATACGCAGTATTTT
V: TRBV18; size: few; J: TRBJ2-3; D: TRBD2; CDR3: CASSPQRLAGGGTDTQYF; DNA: TGTGCCAGCTCACCACAGAGACTAGCGGGAGGAGGGACAGATACGCAGTATTTT